This TCR beta chain was retrieved from a study of blood T cell repertoires in COVID-19. Study-level information: There were acute and convalescent COVID-19 samples, and they came from the United States, Italy and Spain. T cells, B-cell-depleted T cells, or PBMCs supplied cDNA or gDNA.

In the authors' methods: Amplification of reference gene primers was used by the study to estimate nucleated cell counts. Data came from immunoSEQ multiplex PCR; TCRdb stores just in-frame clones and leaves some out. V, J and clone size reflect that table, while D and trimming were determined from the DNA. The data contain about 340,000 clones, around nine tenths of them seen just once; the ten biggest clones take up about 7%. This clonotype originated in a woman aged 70-85 years with COVID-19, enrolled during active disease. The sequencing input was peripheral blood.

CDR3 in amino acids: CASNQGAYNSPLHF. As DNA, the CDR3 is TGCGCCAGCAATCAGGGCGCCTATAATTCACCCCTCCACTTT. The gene calls are TRBV10-2 and TRBJ1-6, with a tentative D call TRBD1 (5 bases). CDR1 is WSHSY, CDR2 SAAADI, per germline. The CDR3 covers 14 residues. The V and J ends lost 7 bases and 2 bases respectively, with 9 bases between them.